The clone carrying this T cell receptor (beta chain) has just one count. The entry originates in a study of PD-L1 blockade in urothelial cancer. The wider study: Blood analysis occurred 3 weeks (second dose) and 6 weeks after treatment start.

The assay was immunoSEQ multiplex PCR, and TCRdb's table has in-frame clones only and misses some. The sample contains tens of thousands of clones, approximately 80% of which appear only once. Urothelial carcinoma, locally advanced or metastatic, affected the patients. Germline CDR1 and CDR2: SGHKS and YYEKEE (reference sequence). The V segment lost 3 bases and the J segment 4 bases; nucleotides outside the gene matches: 12. The CDR3 is made up of 17 amino acids. The rearrangement links TRBV5-5 to TRBJ1-3; 8 positions agree with TRBD1. The origin of this receptor is a man in his 70s with urothelial cancer. Source: PBMCs, taken around atezolizumab (anti-PD-L1) treatment. The CDR3 spells CASSSGYGQGRGNTIYF. In nucleotides, the CDR3 is TGTGCCAGCAGCTCTGGTTACGGACAGGGACGAGGAAACACCATATATTTT.